A single T cell receptor (beta chain) is shown here with its context. The antigen is undetermined. This record belongs to a study of T cell clonotyping in hematopoietic cell transplantation. Germline CDR1 and CDR2: SGHTA and FQGNSA. Trimming shortened V by 5 bases and J by 3 bases, and 11 bases separated the two germline ends. The CDR3 consists of 13 residues. Study-level findings and limits: No sorting was done, leaving CD4 and CD8 contributions mixed. After transplant, recipient diversity fell while pathologically expanded clonotypes grew through day 180. Few recipient clonotypes overlapped donors; over 97% were de novo at given depth.

TCRdb's copy holds only in-frame clones and misses some; the assay was immunoSEQ multiplex PCR. The table has 69,000 or so clones, about 94% seen once. This receptor was taken from a man aged 50 to 60 in good health. Some clones in this sample may be carry-over from other donors' samples. The V and J genes are TRBV7-2 and TRBJ2-7; D is ambiguous. Sequenced input: peripheral blood mononuclear cells. This CDR3 is CASSRRQDYEQYF. The CDR3, as DNA: TGTGCCAGCAGCAGAAGGCAGGACTACGAGCAGTACTTC.